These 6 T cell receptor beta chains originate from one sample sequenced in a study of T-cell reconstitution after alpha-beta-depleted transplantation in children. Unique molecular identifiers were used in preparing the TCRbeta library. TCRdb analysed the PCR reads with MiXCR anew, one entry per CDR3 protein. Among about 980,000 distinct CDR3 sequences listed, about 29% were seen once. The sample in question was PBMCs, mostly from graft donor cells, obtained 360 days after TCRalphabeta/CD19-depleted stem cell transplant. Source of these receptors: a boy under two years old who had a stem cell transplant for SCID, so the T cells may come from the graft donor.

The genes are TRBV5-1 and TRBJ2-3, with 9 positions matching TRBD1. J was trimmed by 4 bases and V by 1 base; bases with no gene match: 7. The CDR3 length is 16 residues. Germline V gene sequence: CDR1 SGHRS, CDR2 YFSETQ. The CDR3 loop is CASSLSGQGRPDTQYF. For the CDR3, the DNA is TGCGCCAGCAGCTTGTCGGGACAGGGTCGGCCAGATACGCAGTATTTT.

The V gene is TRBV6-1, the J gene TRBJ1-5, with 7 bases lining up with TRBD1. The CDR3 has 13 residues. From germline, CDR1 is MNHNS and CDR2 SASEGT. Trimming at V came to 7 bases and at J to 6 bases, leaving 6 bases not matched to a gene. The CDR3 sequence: CASIRQGGQPQHF. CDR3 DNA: TGTGCCAGCATCCGACAGGGAGGTCAGCCCCAGCATTTT.

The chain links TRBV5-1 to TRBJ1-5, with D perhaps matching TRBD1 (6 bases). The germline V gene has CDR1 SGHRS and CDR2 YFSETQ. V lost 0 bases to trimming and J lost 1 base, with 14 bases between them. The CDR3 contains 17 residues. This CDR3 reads CASSLEARDKSNQPQHF. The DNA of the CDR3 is TGCGCCAGCAGCTTGGAAGCCCGGGACAAGAGCAATCAGCCCCAGCATTTT.

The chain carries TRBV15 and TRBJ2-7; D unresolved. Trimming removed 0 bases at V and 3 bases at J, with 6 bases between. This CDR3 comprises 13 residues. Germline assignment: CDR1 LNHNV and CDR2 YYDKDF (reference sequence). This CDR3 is CATSREAVYEQYF. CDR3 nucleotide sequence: TGTGCCACCAGCAGAGAGGCAGTCTACGAGCAGTACTTC.

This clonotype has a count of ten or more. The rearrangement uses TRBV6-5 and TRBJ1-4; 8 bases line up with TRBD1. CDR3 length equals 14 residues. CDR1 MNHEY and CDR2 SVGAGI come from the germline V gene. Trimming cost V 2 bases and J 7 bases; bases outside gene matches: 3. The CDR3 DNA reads TGTGCCAGCAGTTACCACAGGGGGGTTGAAAAACTGTTTTTT. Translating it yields CASSYHRGVEKLFF.

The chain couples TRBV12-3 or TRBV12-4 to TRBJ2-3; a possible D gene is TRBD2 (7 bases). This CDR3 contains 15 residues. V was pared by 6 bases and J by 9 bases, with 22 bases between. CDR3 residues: CASRETLGRGATQYF. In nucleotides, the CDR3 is TGTGCCAGCAGGGAAACCCTGGGACGGGGGGCGACGCAGTATTTT.